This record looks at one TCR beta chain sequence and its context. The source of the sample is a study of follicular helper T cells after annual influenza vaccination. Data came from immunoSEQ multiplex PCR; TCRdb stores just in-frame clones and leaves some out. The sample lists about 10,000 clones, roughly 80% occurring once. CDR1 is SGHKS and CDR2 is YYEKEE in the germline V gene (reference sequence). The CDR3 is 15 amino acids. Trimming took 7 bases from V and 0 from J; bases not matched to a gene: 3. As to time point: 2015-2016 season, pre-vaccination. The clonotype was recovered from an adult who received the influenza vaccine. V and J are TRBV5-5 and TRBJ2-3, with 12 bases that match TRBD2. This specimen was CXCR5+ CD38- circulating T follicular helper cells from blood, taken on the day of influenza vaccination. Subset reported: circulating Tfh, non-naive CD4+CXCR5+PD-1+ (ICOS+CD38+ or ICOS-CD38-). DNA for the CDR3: TGTGCCAGCGGAACTAGCGGGGGGAGCACAGATACGCAGTATTTT. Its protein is CASGTSGGSTDTQYF.